These 20 T cell receptor beta chains originate from one sample sequenced in a study of shared clonotypes between healthy human individuals. Some clones are missing from TCRdb's copy, which holds only in-frame ones; the method was immunoSEQ multiplex PCR. The sample consists of about 2.3 million clones, over 90% of them appearing once. Material for sequencing was naive CD4+ T cells from PBMCs. Documented subset: CD45RA+ positively selected. Receptors were obtained from a man aged 18 to 30 in good health. Some clones in this sample may be carry-over from other donors' samples.

The rearrangement uses TRBV7-9 and TRBJ2-1; 12 bases line up with TRBD1. Germline assignment: CDR1 SEHNR and CDR2 FQNEAQ (reference sequence). After removal of 5 bases from V and 7 bases from J, the junction contained 6 bases not matched to a gene. The CDR3 has 15 amino acids. CDR3 DNA: TGTGCCAGCAGCCCCGGGACAGGGGGCACAAATGAGCAGTTCTTC. Translating it yields CASSPGTGGTNEQFF.

The chain employs TRBV7-2 and TRBJ1-2; no clear D. Germline lookup yields CDR1 SGHTA and CDR2 FQGNSA. There are 14 residues in the CDR3. V was shortened by 3 bases and J by 6 bases, with 14 bases between the two germline ends. The CDR3 DNA reads as TGTGCCAGCAGCTTTCATGCGCAGTTTGATGGCTACACCTTC. Translating gives CASSFHAQFDGYTF.

Regarding this clone: Distinct nucleotide sequences in the sample also encode this CDR3. DNA of the CDR3: TGCGCCAGCAGCCCCGGGGTGAACACTGAAGCTTTCTTT. Its protein product is CASSPGVNTEAFF. This rearrangement joins TRBV5-1 to TRBJ1-1; D is unresolved. V dropped 4 bases and J dropped 0 bases, with 7 bases sitting between them. In germline, CDR1 is SGHRS, CDR2 YFSETQ. The CDR3 has 13 amino acids.

To note about this clone: Other nucleotide sequences in the sample specify the same CDR3. The chain combines TRBV11-3 with TRBJ2-5; D remains unclear. Germline assignment: CDR1 SGHNT and CDR2 YENEEA. CDR3 length: 13 amino acids. The ends were cut back, 5 bases at V and 1 base at J, with 8 bases in the middle. The CDR3 reads CASSRASQETQYF. The CDR3 DNA follows: TGTGCCAGCAGCCGCGCGTCCCAAGAGACCCAGTACTTC.

This chain uses TRBV18 with TRBJ1-1; TRBD1 aligns across 11 bases. The CDR3 loop spans 14 amino acids. Germline V gene data show CDR1 as KGHSH and CDR2 as LQKENI. V lost 1 base, J lost 7 bases, and 2 bases stayed unmatched. CDR3 protein: CASSPLGTGGEAFF. As DNA, the CDR3 is TGTGCCAGCTCACCACTTGGGACAGGGGGTGAAGCTTTCTTT.

This clone appeared once. The rearrangement links TRBV5-1 to TRBJ2-7; 9 nucleotides agree with TRBD1. The germline V gene encodes CDR1 SGHRS and CDR2 YFSETQ. The CDR3 totals 14 residues. V shed 5 bases and J 1 base; nucleotides not matched to a gene: 4. The CDR3, as DNA: TGCGCCAGCAGACGCGGGACAGGGTCCTACGAGCAGTACTTC. This translates into CASRRGTGSYEQYF.

The chain joins TRBV5-1 to TRBJ2-5; 7 bases are shared with TRBD1. This CDR3 has 15 amino acids. Germline CDR1 and CDR2: SGHRS and YFSETQ. V trimming: 4 bases; J trimming: 0 bases; junction bases outside the gene matches: 6. CDR3 coding DNA: TGCGCCAGCAGCAAAGGGACAGCGTACCAAGAGACCCAGTACTTC. The encoded protein is CASSKGTAYQETQYF.

The rearrangement uses TRBV9 and TRBJ2-1, with 10 bases that match TRBD1. Looked up from germline, CDR1 is SGDLS and CDR2 is YYNGEE. The J segment lost 0 bases and the V segment lost 3 bases, leaving 24 bases of the junction unmatched. The CDR3 contains 23 residues. The CDR3 DNA is TGTGCCAGCAGCGGACACCGGGACAGGGGCGACTCTAGCGGGTATAGCTCCTACAATGAGCAGTTCTTC. It specifies CASSGHRDRGDSSGYSSYNEQFF.

This chain joins TRBV6-5 and TRBJ2-5; the D is unclear. This CDR3 is 14 amino acids long. CDR1 and CDR2 (germline): MNHEY, SVGAGI. Trimming pared 2 bases from V and 0 bases from J, leaving 7 bases between. DNA of the CDR3: TGTGCCAGCAGTTACAGGGCTAACCAAGAGACCCAGTACTTC. Its translation is CASSYRANQETQYF.

The CDR3 DNA is TGTGCCAGTAGAGGGGCTTGGGACGGGGAGCTGTTTTTT. Translation gives CASRGAWDGELFF. This chain joins TRBV19 and TRBJ2-2, with D tentatively TRBD1 (5 bases). The germline V gene encodes CDR1 LNHDA and CDR2 SQIVND (reference sequence). The CDR3 length is 13 residues. Deletions cut 6 bases from V and 7 bases from J, with 12 bases between.

This rearrangement joins TRBV7-8 to TRBJ2-3; D is undetermined. This CDR3 has 12 residues. Germline values: CDR1 SGHVS, CDR2 FQNEAQ. Between the trimmed V and J ends, which lost 2 bases and 4 bases, there was a span of 4 bases. CDR3 region: CASSLLPDTQYF. The CDR3 DNA follows: TGTGCCAGCAGCTTACTCCCAGATACGCAGTATTTT.

The chain couples TRBV28 to TRBJ2-2; D call uncertain. CDR3 length: 14 residues. Trimming stripped 8 bases from V and 0 bases from J, with 10 bases between. Looked up from germline, CDR1 is MDHEN and CDR2 is SYDVKM. The CDR3 coding sequence is TGTGCCAGCCTACAACGGACGAACACCGGGGAGCTGTTTTTT. The encoded protein is CASLQRTNTGELFF. Supplemented by reference TRBV28 and TRBJ2-2, the full variable domain reads DVKVTQSSRYLVKRTGEKVFLECVQDMDHENMFWYRQDPGLGLRLIYFSYDVKMKEKGDIPEGYSVSREKKERFSLILESASTNQTSMYLCASLQRTNTGELFFGEGSRLTVL.

The chain combines TRBV9 with TRBJ2-7; TRBD1 or TRBD2 may be the D gene (5 bases each). Germline lookup yields CDR1 SGDLS and CDR2 YYNGEE. The CDR3 has 16 amino acids. The V gene lost 5 bases and the J gene lost 1 base, with 19 bases spanning the gap. DNA for the CDR3: TGTGCCAGCAGAGGGCAGTTGGGGACCATATCCTACGAGCAGTACTTC. Translated, it gives CASRGQLGTISYEQYF.

This clone was found once. This rearrangement joins TRBV7-9 to TRBJ2-3; 8 bases line up with TRBD1. V trimming: 5 bases; J trimming: 5 bases; junction bases outside the gene matches: 9. Germline CDR1 is SEHNR and CDR2 is FQNEAQ (reference sequence). This CDR3 region has 15 residues. The CDR3 loop reads CASSRQGTVGDTQYF. CDR3 in DNA: TGTGCCAGCAGCAGACAGGGGACCGTGGGAGATACGCAGTATTTT. Drawing the rest from reference TRBV7-9 and TRBJ2-3, the complete variable domain is DTGVSQNPRHKITKRGQNVTFRCDPISEHNRLYWYRQTLGQGPEFLTYFQNEAQLEKSRLLSDRFSAERPKGSFSTLEIQRTEQGDSAMYLCASSRQGTVGDTQYFGPGTRLTVL.

V gene TRBV10-3 combines with J gene TRBJ1-3, with TRBD1 as a possible D gene (5 bases). V lost 4 bases, J lost 0 bases, and 10 bases lay in between. The CDR3 is 15 amino acids. Per germline, CDR1 ENHRY and CDR2 SYGVKD. CDR3 DNA: TGTGCCATCAGTGGGGGGTTCAACTCTGGAAACACCATATATTTT. It specifies CAISGGFNSGNTIYF.

This chain links TRBV9 with TRBJ2-1, with D possibly TRBD2 on 5 matching bases. The CDR3 consists of 17 residues. Trimming took off 4 bases at V and 7 bases at J, with 24 bases between the two ends. CDR1 and CDR2 from the germline V gene are SGDLS and YYNGEE. The CDR3 spells CASSPTTGGRSLNEQFF. In nucleotides, the CDR3 is TGTGCCAGCAGCCCCACGACCGGAGGTAGATCGCTTAATGAGCAGTTCTTC.

The table lists this clone with a count of one. This sample includes further DNA sequences coding for the same CDR3. This sequence joins TRBV5-1 and TRBJ2-7, with TRBD1 matching over 9 bases. CDR1 and CDR2 from the germline V gene are SGHRS and YFSETQ. J was trimmed by 4 bases and V by 0 bases; bases with no gene match: 5. The CDR3 has 15 amino acids. The CDR3 sequence: CASSLEGQGGYEQYF. The CDR3 DNA is TGCGCCAGCAGCTTGGAGGGACAGGGAGGTTACGAGCAGTACTTC.

This clone was counted once. The chain joins TRBV13 to TRBJ2-5, with D perhaps matching TRBD1 (5 bases). Germline lookup yields CDR1 PRHDT and CDR2 FYEKMQ (reference sequence). The CDR3 spans 14 residues. With 2 bases removed from V and 2 bases from J, the gap between germline ends came to 9 bases. CDR3: CASSLLRQQETQYF. In DNA, the CDR3 is TGTGCCAGCAGCTTACTCAGACAGCAAGAGACCCAGTACTTC.

This sequence joins TRBV2 and TRBJ1-5, with unresolved D. This CDR3 is 13 amino acids long. From germline, CDR1 is SNHLY and CDR2 FYNNEI. V was shortened by 1 base and J by 7 bases, with 8 bases between the two germline ends. In DNA form, the CDR3 reads TGTGCCAGCAGTGAAGTGGAGGGACAGCCCCAGCATTTT. Protein sequence: CASSEVEGQPQHF.

The V and J genes are TRBV5-1 and TRBJ2-1; no definite D call. Trimming removed 8 bases at V and 0 bases at J, with 12 bases between. CDR3 length equals 14 residues. CDR1 SGHRS and CDR2 YFSETQ come from the germline V gene. The CDR3 nucleotides are TGCGCCAGTTCACAGCTCCCCTCCTACAATGAGCAGTTCTTC. This encodes CASSQLPSYNEQFF.